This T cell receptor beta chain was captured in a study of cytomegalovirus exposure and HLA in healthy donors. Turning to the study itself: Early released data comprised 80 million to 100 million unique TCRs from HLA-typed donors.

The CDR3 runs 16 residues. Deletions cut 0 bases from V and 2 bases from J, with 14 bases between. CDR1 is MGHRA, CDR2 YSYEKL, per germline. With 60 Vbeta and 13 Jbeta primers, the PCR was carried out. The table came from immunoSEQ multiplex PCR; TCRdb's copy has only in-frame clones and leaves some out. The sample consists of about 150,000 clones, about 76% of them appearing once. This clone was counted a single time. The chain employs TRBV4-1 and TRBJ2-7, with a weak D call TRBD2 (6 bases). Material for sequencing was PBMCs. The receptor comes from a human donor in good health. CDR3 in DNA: TGCGCCAGCAGCCAAGAACTCCTAGCGAGTGCCTACGAGCAGTACTTC. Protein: CASSQELLASAYEQYF.